The present entry profiles one TCR beta chain with its context. As yet, its antigen is unknown. This sample was taken from a study of cytomegalovirus exposure and HLA in healthy donors. Across the study: In a previous analysis, more than 90 million unique TCR beta sequences were found from 150 million to 200 million T cells. Study outcomes and limitations: Earlier analysis looked at TCR beta V segments, and most were productive about 87% or about 30% of the time. For cytomegalovirus status, the classifier reportedly gave diagnoses with high specificity and sensitivity.

The donors comprised healthy bone marrow donors. V was cut by 11 bases and J by 8 bases, with 13 bases left in between. The CDR3 has 11 residues. From germline, CDR1 is MDHEN and CDR2 SYDVKM. The PCR used 60 Vbeta and 13 Jbeta primers. Here immunoSEQ multiplex PCR was the method, and the copy in TCRdb shows in-frame clones only, minus some. The table records 150,000 to 160,000 clones, 75% to 85% of them present only once. Sequenced sample: PBMCs. This TCR was recovered from a woman aged 40 to 49 in good health and CMV-seropositive. The genes are TRBV28 and TRBJ2-1, with D tentatively TRBD1 (5 bases). CDR3 region: CAVPQGHEQFF. CDR3 in DNA: TGTGCCGTCCCCCAGGGCCATGAGCAGTTCTTC.